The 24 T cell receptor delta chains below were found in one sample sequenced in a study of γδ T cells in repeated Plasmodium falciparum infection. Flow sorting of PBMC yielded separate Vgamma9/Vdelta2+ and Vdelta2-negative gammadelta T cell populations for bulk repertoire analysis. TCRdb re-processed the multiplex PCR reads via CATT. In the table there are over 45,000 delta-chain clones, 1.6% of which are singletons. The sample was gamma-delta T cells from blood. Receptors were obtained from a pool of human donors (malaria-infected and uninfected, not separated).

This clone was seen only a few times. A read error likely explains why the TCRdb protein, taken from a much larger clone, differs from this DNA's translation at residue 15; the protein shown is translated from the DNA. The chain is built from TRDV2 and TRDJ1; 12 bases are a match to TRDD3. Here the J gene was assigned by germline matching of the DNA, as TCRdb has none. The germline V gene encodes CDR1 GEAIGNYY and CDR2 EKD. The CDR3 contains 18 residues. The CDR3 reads CACDGLTGGYPYTDRLIF. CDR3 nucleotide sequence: TGTGCCTGTGACGGGTTGACTGGGGGATACCCGTACACCGATAGACTCATCTTT.

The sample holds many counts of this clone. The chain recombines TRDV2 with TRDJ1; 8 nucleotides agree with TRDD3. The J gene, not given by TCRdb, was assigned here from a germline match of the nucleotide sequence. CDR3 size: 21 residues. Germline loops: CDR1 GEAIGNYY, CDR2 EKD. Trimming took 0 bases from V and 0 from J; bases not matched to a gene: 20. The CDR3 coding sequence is TGTGCCTGTGACACCATATTCCCTACTGGGGGCCGGGGGGGGCACACCGATAAACTCATCTTT. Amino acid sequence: CACDTIFPTGGRGGHTDKLIF.

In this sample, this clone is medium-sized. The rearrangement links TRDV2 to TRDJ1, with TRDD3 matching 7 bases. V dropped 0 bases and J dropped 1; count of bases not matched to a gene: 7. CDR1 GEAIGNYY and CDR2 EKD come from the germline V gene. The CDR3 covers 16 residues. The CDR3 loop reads CACDTAGDRGTDKLIF. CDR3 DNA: TGTGCCTGTGACACCGCGGGGGATCGTGGCACCGATAAACTCATCTTT.

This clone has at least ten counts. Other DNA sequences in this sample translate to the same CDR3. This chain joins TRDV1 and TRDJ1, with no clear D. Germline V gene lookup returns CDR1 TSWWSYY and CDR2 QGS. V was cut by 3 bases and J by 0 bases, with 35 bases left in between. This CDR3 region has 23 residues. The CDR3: CALGELGWSRQGPLRPYTDKLIF. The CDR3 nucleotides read TGTGCTCTTGGGGAGCTAGGGTGGAGCCGCCAAGGCCCTCTTCGACCGTACACCGATAAACTCATCTTT.

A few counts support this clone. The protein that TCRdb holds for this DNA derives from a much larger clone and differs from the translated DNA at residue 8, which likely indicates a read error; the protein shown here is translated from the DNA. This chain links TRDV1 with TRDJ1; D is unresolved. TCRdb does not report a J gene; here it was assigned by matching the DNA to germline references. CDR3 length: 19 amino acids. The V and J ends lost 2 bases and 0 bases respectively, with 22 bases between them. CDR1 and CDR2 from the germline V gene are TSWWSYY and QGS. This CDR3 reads CALGEGPCRGWSYTDKLIF. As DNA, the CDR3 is TGTGCTCTTGGGGAAGGTCCCTGCCGTGGTTGGTCGTACACCGATAAACTCATCTTT.

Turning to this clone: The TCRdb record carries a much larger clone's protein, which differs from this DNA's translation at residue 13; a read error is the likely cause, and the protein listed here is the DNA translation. The CDR3 loop is CALGEGVPLSWWRIRRTDKLIF. The CDR3 nucleotides are TGTGCTCTTGGGGAAGGAGTACCCCTCTCGTGGTGGAGGATACGGCGAACCGATAAACTCATCTTT. The chain uses TRDV1 and TRDJ1; TRDD3 agrees at 7 bases. The germline CDR1 and CDR2 sequences are TSWWSYY and QGS. Trimming removed 2 bases from V and 2 bases from J; junction bases left unmatched: 26. The length of the CDR3 is 22 residues.

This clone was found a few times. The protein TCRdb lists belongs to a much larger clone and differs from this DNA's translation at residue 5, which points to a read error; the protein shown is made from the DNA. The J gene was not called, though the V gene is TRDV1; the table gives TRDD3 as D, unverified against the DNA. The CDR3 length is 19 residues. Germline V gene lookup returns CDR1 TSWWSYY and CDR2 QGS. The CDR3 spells CALGATKRGYANHTDKLIF. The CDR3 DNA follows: TGTGCTCTTGGGGCTACCAAGCGGGGATACGCCAATCACACCGATAAACTTATCTTT.

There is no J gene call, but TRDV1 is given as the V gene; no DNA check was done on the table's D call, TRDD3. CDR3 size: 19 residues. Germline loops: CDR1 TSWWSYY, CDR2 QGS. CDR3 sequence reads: CALGELTVPGGYFPDKLTF. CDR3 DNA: TGTGCTCTTGGGGAACTAACCGTTCCTGGGGGATACTTTCCCGATAAACTCACCTTT.

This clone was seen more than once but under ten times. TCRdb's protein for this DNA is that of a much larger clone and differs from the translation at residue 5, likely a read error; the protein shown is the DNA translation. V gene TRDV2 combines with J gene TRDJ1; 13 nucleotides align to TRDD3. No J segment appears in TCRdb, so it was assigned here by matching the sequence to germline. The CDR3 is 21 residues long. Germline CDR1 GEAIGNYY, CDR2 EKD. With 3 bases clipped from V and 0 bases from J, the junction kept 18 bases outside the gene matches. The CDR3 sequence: CACDSVTGGYAERKDTDKLIF. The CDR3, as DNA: TGTGCCTGTGACTCCGTTACTGGGGGATACGCCGAGCGGAAGGACACCGATAAACTCATCTTT.

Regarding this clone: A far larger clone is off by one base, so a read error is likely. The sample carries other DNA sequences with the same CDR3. This chain's CDR3 is CALGEPDPLLKLIF. CDR3 DNA: TGTGCTCTTGGGGAACCAGATCCTTTGCTGAAACTCATCTTT. The chain employs TRDV1 and TRDJ1; D gene uncertain. TCRdb is silent on the J gene; assignment here came from matching the DNA to germline. Germline V lookup: CDR1 TSWWSYY, CDR2 QGS. Trimming pared 1 base from V and 8 bases from J, leaving 14 bases between. The CDR3 length is 14 residues.

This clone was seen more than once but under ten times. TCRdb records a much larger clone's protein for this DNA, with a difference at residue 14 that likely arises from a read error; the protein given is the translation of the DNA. The CDR3 coding sequence is TGTGCTCTTGGGGATCGCAAGGCCTTCCTTTCCTCGTACTGTGGGTCCCGAGGAACCGATAAACTCATCTTT. Encoded protein: CALGDRKAFLSSYCGSRGTDKLIF. The chain is built from TRDV1 and TRDJ1; 7 bases are shared with TRDD2. Because TCRdb records no J gene, it was assigned here through a match of the DNA to germline. The CDR3 contains 24 residues. Germline CDR1 TSWWSYY, CDR2 QGS. Trimming removed 3 bases from V and 2 bases from J; junction bases left unmatched: 33.

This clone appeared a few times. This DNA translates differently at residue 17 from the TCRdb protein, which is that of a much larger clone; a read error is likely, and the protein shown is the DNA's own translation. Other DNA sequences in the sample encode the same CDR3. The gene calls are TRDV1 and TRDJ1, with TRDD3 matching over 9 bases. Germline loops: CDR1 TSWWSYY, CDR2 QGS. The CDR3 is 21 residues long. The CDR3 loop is CALGELVARWGIDRYTGKLIF. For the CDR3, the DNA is TGTGCCCTTGGGGAACTAGTTGCAAGGTGGGGGATAGATAGGTACACCGGTAAACTCATCTTT.

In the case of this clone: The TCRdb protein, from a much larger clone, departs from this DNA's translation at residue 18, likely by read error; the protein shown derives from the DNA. The CDR3 is CACDTTPVLGDTATDKLTF. The CDR3 region has the DNA TGTGCCTGTGACACCACTCCCGTACTGGGGGATACTGCCACCGATAAACTCACCTTT. The J gene has no call, while the V gene is TRDV2; the table's D call, TRDD3, has no DNA check behind it. The CDR3 runs to 19 residues. The germline gives CDR1 GEAIGNYY, CDR2 EKD.

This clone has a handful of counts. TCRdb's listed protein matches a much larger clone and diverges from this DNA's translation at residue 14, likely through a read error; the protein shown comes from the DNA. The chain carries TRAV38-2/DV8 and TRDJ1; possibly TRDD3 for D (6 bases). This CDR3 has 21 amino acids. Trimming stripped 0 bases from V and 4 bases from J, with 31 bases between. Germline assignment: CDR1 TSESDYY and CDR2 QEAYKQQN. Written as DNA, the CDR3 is TGTGCTTATAGGAGCGCGTCAATCCTCAGATGGGCTGGGGAATACGACGATAAACTCATCTTT. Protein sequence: CAYRSASILRWAGEYDDKLIF.

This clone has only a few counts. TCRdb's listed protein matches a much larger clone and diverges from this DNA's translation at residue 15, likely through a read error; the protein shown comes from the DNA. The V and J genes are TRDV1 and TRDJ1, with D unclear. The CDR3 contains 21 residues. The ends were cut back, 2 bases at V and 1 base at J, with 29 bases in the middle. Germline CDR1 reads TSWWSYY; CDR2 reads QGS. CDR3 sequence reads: CALGEDSTPRPTRTSTDKLIF. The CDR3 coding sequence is TGTGCTCTTGGGGAAGACTCTACTCCACGTCCGACCCGGACGTCCACCGATAAACTCATCTTT.

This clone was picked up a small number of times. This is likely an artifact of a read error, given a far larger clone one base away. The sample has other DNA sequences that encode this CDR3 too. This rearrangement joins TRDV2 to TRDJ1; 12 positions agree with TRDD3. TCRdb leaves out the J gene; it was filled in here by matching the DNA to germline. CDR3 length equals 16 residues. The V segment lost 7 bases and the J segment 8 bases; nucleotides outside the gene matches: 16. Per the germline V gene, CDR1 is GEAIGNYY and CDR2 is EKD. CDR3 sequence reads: CAWGFSYWGILDKLIF. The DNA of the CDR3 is TGTGCCTGGGGATTCTCGTACTGGGGGATACTCGACAAACTCATCTTT.

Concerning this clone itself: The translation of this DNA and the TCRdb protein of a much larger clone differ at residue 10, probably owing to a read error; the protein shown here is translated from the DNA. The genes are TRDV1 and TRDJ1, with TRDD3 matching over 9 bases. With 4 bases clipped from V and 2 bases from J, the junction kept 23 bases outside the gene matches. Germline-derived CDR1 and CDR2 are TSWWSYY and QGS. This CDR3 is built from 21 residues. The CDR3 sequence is CALGGRAFFRTGGSLTDKLIF. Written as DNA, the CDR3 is TGTGCTCTTGGGGGACGGGCCTTCTTTCGTACTGGGGGAAGTTTGACCGATAAACTCATCTTT.

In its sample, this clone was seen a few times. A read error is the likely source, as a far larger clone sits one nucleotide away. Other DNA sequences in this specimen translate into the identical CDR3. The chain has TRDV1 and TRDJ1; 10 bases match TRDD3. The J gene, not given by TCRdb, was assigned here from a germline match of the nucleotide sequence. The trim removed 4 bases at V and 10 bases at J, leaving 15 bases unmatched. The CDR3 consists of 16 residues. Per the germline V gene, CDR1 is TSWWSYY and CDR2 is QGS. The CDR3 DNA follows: TGTGCTCTTGGGGTTCTAGGGTACTGGGGGATGGCAGGACTCATCTTT. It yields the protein CALGVLGYWGMAGLIF.

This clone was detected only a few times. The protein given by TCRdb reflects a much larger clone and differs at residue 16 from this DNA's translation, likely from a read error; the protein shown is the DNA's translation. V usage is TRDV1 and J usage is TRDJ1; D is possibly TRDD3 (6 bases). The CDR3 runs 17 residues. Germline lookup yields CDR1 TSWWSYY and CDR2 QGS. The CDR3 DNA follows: TGTGCTCTTGGGGATTTAAGGTACTGGGTTTACACCGATAAACTCACCTTT. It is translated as CALGDLRYWVYTDKLTF.

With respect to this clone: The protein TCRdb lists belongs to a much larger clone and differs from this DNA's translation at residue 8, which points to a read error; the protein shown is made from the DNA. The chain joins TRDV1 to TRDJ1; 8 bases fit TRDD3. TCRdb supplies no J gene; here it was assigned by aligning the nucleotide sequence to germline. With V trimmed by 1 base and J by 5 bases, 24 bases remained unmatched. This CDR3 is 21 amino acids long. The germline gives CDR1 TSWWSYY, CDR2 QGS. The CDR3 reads CALGEHRTRLGALLLLDKLIF. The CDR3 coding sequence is TGTGCTCTTGGGGAACACCGCACGCGACTGGGGGCTCTCCTTCTCTTGGATAAACTCATCTTT.

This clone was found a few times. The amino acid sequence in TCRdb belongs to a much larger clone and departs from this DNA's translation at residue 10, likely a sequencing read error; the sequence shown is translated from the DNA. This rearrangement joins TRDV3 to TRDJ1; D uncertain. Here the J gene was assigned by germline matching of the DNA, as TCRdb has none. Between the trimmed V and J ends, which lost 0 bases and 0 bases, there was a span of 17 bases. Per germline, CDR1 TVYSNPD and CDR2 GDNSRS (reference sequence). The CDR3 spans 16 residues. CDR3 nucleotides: TGTGCCTTTAGGCACCTATCCTGGCAGAACACCGATAAACTCATCTTT. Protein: CAFRHLSWQNTDKLIF. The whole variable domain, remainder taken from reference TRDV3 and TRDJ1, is CDKVTQSSPDQTVASGSEVVLLCTYDTVYSNPDLFWYRIRPDYSFQFVFYGDNSRSEGADFTQGRFSVKHILTQKAFHLVISPVRTEDSATYYCAFRHLSWQNTDKLIFGKGTRVTVEP.

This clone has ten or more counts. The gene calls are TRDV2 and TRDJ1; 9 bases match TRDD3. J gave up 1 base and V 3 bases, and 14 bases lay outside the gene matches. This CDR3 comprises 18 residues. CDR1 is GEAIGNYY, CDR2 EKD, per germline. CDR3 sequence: CACDAVTMGGYLTDKLIF. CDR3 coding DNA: TGTGCCTGTGACGCGGTTACCATGGGGGGATACCTCACCGATAAACTCATCTTT.

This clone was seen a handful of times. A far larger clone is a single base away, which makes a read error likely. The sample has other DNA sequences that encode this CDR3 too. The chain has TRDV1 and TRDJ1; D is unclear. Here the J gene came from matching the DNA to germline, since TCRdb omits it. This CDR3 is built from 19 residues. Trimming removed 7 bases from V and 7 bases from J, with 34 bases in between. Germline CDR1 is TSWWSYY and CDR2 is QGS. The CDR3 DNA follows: TGTGCTCTTGCGTCAGCGCTCCGTCTCGGGGCCCCTCCTGCGGGTAAACTCATCTTT. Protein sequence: CALASALRLGAPPAGKLIF.

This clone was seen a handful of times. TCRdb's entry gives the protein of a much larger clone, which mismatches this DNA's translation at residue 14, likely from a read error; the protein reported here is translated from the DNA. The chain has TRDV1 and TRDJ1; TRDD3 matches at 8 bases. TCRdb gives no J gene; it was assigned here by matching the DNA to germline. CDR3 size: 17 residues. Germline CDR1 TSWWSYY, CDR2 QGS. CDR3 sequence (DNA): TGTGCTCTTGGGGAGCCTACGGTGGGGGATGACACCGATAGACTCATCTTT. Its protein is CALGEPTVGDDTDRLIF.